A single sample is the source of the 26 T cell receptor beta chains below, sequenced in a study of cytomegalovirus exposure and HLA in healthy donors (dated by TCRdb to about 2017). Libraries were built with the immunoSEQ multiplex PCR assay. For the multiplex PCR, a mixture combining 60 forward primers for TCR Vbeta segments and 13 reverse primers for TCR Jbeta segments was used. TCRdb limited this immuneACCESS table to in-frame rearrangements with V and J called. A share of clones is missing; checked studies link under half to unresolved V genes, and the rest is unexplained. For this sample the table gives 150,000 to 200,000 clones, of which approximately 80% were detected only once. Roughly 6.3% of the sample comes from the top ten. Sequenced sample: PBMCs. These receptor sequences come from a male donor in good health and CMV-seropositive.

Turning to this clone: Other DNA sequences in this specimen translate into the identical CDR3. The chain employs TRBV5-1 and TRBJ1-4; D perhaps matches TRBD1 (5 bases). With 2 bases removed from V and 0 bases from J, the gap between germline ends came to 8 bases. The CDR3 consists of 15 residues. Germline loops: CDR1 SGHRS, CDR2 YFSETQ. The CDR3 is CASSFGGPTNEKLFF. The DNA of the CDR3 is TGCGCCAGCAGCTTCGGGGGTCCAACTAATGAAAAACTGTTTTTT.

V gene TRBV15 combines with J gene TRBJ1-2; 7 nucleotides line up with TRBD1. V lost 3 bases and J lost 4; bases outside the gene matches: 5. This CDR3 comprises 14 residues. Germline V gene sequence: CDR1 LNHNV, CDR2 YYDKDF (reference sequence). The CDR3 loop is CATSSNRGSYGYTF. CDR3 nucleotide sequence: TGTGCCACCAGCAGCAACAGGGGCAGCTATGGCTACACCTTC.

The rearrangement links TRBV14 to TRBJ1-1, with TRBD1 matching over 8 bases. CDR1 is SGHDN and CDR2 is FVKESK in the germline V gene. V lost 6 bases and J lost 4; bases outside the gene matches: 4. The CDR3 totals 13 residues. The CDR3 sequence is CASSRTGGTEAFF. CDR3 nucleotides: TGTGCCAGCAGTCGAACAGGGGGCACTGAAGCTTTCTTT.

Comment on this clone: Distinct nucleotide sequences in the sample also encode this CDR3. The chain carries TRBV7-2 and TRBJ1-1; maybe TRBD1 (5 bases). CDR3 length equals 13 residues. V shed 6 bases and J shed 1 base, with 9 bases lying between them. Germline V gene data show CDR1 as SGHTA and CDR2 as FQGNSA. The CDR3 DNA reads TGTGCCAGCAGTCCAAGGGGGAACACTGAAGCTTTCTTT. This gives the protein CASSPRGNTEAFF.

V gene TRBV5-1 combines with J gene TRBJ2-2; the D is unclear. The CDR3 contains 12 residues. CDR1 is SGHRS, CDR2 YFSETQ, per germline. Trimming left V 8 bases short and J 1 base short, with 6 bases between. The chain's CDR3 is CASVRNTGELFF. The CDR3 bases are TGCGCCAGTGTCAGGAACACCGGGGAGCTGTTTTTT.

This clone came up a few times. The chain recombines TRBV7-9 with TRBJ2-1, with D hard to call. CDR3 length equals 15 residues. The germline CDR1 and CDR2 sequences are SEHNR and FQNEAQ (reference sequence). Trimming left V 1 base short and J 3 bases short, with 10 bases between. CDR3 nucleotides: TGTGCCAGCAGCTTAGGCAGGCCCAACTACAATGAGCAGTTCTTC. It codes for CASSLGRPNYNEQFF.

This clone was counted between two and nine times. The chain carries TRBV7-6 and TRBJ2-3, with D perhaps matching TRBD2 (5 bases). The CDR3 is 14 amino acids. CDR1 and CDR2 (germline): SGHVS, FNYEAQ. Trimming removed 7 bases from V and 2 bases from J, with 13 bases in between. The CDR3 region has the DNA TGTGCCAGCACAGGCGCGAGGGCCACAGATACGCAGTATTTT. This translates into CASTGARATDTQYF.

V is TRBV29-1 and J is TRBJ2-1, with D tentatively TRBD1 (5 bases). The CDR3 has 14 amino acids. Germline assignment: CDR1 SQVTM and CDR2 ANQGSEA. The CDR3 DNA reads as TGCAGTTATCTGACAGAAAGCTCCTACAATGAGCAGTTCTTC. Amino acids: CSYLTESSYNEQFF.

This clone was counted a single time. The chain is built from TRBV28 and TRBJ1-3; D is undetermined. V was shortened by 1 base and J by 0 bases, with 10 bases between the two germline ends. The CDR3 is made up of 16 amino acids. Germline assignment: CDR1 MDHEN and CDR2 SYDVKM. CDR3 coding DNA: TGTGCCAGCAGTTTATACCGCGTTATCTCTGGAAACACCATATATTTT. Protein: CASSLYRVISGNTIYF.

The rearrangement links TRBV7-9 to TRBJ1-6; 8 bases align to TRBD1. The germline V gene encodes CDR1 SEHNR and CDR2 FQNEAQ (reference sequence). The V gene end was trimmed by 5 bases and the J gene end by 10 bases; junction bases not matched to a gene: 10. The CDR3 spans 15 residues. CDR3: CASSPQGGGGSPLHF. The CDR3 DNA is TGTGCCAGCAGCCCACAGGGGGGTGGAGGGTCACCCCTCCACTTT.

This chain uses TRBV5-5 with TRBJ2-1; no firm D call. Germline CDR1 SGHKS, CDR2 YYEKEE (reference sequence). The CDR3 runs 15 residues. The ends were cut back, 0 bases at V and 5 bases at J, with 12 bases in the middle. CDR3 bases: TGTGCCAGCAGCTTGGGCACTGATTCCGACAATGAGCAGTTCTTC. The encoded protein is CASSLGTDSDNEQFF.

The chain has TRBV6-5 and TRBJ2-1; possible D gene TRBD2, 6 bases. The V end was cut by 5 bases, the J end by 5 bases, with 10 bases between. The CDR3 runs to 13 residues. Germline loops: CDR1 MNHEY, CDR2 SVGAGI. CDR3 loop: CASSVDYNNEQFF. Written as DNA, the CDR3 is TGTGCCAGCAGTGTGGACTACAACAATGAGCAGTTCTTC.

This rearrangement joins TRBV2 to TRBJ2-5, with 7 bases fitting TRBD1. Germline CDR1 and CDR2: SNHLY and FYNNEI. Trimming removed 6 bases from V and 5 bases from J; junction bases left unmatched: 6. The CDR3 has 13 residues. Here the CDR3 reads CASRDGQVETQYF. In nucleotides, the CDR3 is TGTGCCAGCAGGGATGGACAGGTCGAGACCCAGTACTTC.

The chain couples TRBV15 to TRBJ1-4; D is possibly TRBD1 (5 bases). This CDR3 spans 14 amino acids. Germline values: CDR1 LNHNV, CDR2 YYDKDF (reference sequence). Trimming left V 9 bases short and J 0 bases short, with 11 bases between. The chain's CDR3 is CATKTQATNEKLFF. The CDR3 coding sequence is TGTGCCACAAAAACACAGGCAACTAATGAAAAACTGTTTTTT.

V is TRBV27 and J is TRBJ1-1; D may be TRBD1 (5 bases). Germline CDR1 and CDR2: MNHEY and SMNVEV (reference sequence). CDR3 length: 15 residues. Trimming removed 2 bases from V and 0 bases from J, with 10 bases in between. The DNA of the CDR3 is TGTGCCAGCAGTTTAATGGAGACAGTGAACACTGAAGCTTTCTTT. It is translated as CASSLMETVNTEAFF.

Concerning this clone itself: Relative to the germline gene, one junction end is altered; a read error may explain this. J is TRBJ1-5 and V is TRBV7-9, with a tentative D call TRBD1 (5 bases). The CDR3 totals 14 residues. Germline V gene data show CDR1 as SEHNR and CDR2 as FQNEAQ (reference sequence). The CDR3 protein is CSSSQGLSNQPQHF. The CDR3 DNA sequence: TGTTCCAGCAGCCAGGGTTTGAGCAATCAGCCCCAGCATTTT.

CDR3 bases: TGTGCCAGCAGCTTAAACCTAGCGGGATCCGGGGAGCTGTTTTTT. It is translated as CASSLNLAGSGELFF. This chain links TRBV7-3 with TRBJ2-2; 9 nucleotides line up with TRBD2. The CDR3 runs to 15 residues. Germline lookup yields CDR1 SGHTA and CDR2 FQGTGA. The ends lost 1 base at V and 6 bases at J; junction bases unmatched: 3.

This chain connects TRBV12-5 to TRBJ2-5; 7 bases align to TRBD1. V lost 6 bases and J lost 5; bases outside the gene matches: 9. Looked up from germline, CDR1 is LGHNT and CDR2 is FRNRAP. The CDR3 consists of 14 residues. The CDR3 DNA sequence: TGTGCTAGTGGCCTAGACAGGGTGGAGGAGACCCAGTACTTC. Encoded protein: CASGLDRVEETQYF. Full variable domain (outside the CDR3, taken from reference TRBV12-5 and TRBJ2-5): DARVTQTPRHKVTEMGQEVTMRCQPILGHNTVFWYRQTMMQGLELLAYFRNRAPLDDSGMPKDRFSAEMPDATLATLKIQPSEPRDSAVYFCASGLDRVEETQYFGPGTRLLVL.

CDR3 loop: CASSSIGRVVYNEQFF. In DNA form, the CDR3 reads TGTGCCAGCAGCTCCATAGGGAGGGTGGTTTACAATGAGCAGTTCTTC. This chain joins TRBV14 and TRBJ2-1; 7 bases are shared with TRBD2. Looked up from germline, CDR1 is SGHDN and CDR2 is FVKESK. After removal of 5 bases from V and 4 bases from J, the junction contained 11 bases not matched to a gene. The CDR3 runs to 16 residues.

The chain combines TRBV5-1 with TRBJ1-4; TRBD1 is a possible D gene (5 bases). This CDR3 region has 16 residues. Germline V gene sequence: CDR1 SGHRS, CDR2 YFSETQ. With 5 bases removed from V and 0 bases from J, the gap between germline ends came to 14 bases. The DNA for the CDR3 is TGCGCCAGCAGGCCCGACAGCTCGCCAACTAATGAAAAACTGTTTTTT. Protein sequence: CASRPDSSPTNEKLFF.

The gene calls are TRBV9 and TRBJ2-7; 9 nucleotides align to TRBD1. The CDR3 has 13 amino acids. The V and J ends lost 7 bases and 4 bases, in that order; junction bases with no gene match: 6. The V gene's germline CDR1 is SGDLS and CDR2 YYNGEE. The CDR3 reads CASEPGQGYEQYF. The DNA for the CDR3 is TGTGCCAGCGAACCGGGACAGGGTTACGAGCAGTACTTC.

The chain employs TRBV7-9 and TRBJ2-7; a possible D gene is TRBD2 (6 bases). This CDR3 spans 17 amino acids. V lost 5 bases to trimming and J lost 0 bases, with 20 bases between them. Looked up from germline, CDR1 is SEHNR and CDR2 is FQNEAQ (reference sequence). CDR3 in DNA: TGTGCCAGCAGCCCATTGGGGGGTGGGGGGACCTCCTACGAGCAGTACTTC. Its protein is CASSPLGGGGTSYEQYF.

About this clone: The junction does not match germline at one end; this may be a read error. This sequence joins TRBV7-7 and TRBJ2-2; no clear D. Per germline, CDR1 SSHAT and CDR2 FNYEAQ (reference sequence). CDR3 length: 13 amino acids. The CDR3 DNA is TGTGCTAGCAGCTTAACCCAGGCCGGGGAGCTGTTTTTT. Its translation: CASSLTQAGELFF.

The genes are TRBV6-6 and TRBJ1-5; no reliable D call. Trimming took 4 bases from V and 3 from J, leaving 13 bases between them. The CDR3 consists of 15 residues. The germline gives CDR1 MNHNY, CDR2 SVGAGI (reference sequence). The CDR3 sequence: CASSSNLNVNQPQHF. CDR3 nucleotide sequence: TGTGCCAGCAGTTCCAACTTGAACGTCAATCAGCCCCAGCATTTT.

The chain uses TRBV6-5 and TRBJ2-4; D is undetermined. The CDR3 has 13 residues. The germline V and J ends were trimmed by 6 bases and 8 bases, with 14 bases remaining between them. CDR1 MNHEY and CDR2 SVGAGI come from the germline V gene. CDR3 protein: CASRRSKWDIQYF. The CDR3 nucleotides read TGTGCCAGCAGACGGAGTAAATGGGACATTCAGTACTTC.

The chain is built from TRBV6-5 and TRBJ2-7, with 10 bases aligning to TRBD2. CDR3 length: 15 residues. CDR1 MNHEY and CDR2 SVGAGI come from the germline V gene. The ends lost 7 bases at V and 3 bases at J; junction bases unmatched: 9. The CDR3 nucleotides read TGTGCCAGCATCTATAGGACTAGCGGCCTCTACGAGCAGTACTTC. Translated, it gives CASIYRTSGLYEQYF.